This TCR beta chain is from a study of blood T cell repertoires in COVID-19. Study at large: Sites in the United States, Italy and Spain provided acute and convalescent COVID-19 samples. PBMCs, B-cell-depleted T cells, or T cells provided the cDNA or gDNA that made up the material.

V trimming: 1 base; J trimming: 4 bases; junction bases outside the gene matches: 6. Germline CDR1 is SQVTM and CDR2 is ANQGSEA. The CDR3 loop spans 15 amino acids. The method was immunoSEQ multiplex PCR; TCRdb's version includes in-frame clones alone and lacks a portion of them. The repertoire holds about 210,000 clones, with around 80% as singletons. Material: peripheral blood. The clonotype comes from a woman aged 60-75 years with COVID-19, enrolled during active disease. This chain joins TRBV29-1 and TRBJ2-1, with TRBD2 identical over 8 bases. CDR3 amino acids: CSVEAVLAAYNEQFF. The CDR3 coding sequence is TGCAGCGTTGAAGCGGTACTAGCGGCGTACAATGAGCAGTTCTTC.